This T cell receptor beta chain is from a study of blood T cell repertoires in COVID-19. Study at large: Donors in the United States, Italy and Spain gave samples during acute or convalescent COVID-19.

In the original workflow: Amplification from reference gene primers served as the basis for estimated nucleated cell counts. The data were produced by immunoSEQ multiplex PCR, yet TCRdb's version contains in-frame clones alone and is incomplete. That table supplies the V and J calls and clone size; D and trimming were determined from the DNA. The data hold over 120,000 clones, with about 80% observed a single time. Participants were aged roughly 18 to 95 years, lived in under 30 US areas, and enrolled virtually. Symptom resolution, clearance, or two negative PCRs marked the recovered donors of Cohort 3. The CDR3 extends over 14 amino acids. CDR1 and CDR2 (germline): KGHSH, LQKENI. With V trimmed by 5 bases and J by 5 bases, 2 bases remained unmatched.

The J gene is TRBJ2-1, the V gene TRBV18, with 11 bases matching TRBD2. Sequences were obtained from PBMCs or T cells enriched from blood (not recorded which). The sequence derives from a woman aged 45 to 65 who had recovered from COVID-19. The CDR3 loop reads CASSGTSGNNEQFF. For the CDR3, the DNA is TGTGCCAGCTCAGGGACTAGCGGAAACAATGAGCAGTTCTTC. The entire variable domain, with the rest obtained from reference TRBV18 and TRBJ2-1, is as follows: NAGVMQNPRHLVRRRGQEARLRCSPMKGHSHVYWYRQLPEEGLKFMVYLQKENIIDESGMPKERFSAEFPKEGPSILRIQQVVRGDSAAYFCASSGTSGNNEQFFGPGTRLTVL.